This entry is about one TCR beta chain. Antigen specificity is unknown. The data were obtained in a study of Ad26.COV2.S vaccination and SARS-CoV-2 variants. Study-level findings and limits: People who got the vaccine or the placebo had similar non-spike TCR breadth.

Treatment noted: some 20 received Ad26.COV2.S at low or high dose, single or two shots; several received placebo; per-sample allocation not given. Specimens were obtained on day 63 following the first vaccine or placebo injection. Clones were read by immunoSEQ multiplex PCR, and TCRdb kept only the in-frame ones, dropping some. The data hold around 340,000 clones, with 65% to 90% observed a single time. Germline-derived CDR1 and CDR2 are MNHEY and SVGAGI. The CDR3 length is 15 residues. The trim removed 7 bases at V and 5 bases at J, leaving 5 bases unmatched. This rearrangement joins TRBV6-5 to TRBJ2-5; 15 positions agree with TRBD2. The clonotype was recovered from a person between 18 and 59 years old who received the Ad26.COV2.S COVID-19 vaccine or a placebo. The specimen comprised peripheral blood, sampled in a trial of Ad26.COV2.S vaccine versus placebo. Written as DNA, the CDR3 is TGTGCCAGCAAGACGGGGACTAGCGGGGGGGAGACCCAGTACTTC. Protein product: CASKTGTSGGETQYF.